This T cell receptor beta chain was retrieved from a study of shared clonotypes between healthy human individuals. Here immunoSEQ multiplex PCR was the method, and the copy in TCRdb shows in-frame clones only, minus some. The repertoire has over 2 million clones, around 93% of them found once; the top ten carry about 0.36%. V was trimmed by 0 bases and J by 2 bases, leaving 11 bases between them. The CDR3 length is 16 residues. CDR1 is ENHRY, CDR2 SYGVKD, per germline. The sequence was obtained from a young man in good health. Some clones in this sample may be carry-over from other donors' samples. The chain carries TRBV10-3 and TRBJ1-3; D might be TRBD1 (5 bases). The sequenced material came from naive CD4+ T cells from PBMCs. The subset: CD45RA+ positively selected. The CDR3 DNA is TGTGCCATCAGTGAGTCTAGGCAGGGTGCTGGAAACACCATATATTTT. Amino acid sequence: CAISESRQGAGNTIYF.